Listed here are 10 T cell receptor beta chains from one sample, sequenced in a study of cytotoxic CD8 clonotypes in ibrutinib-treated CLL. The data were produced by immunoSEQ multiplex PCR, yet TCRdb's version contains in-frame clones alone and is incomplete. Of tens of thousands of clones listed, roughly three quarters were seen once; the top ten hold roughly 12%. The sequences come from PBMCs, collected after 12 months of ibrutinib treatment. These receptors came from a human donor with chronic lymphocytic leukemia.

The rearrangement joins TRBV7-8 to TRBJ2-7, with 10 positions matching TRBD1. The CDR3 has 15 residues. The germline V gene has CDR1 SGHVS and CDR2 FQNEAQ. With V trimmed by 1 base and J by 4 bases, 4 bases remained unmatched. The CDR3 reads CASSLGSGQGYEQYF. The CDR3 DNA sequence: TGTGCCAGCAGCTTAGGATCGGGACAGGGGTACGAGCAGTACTTC.

This clone was counted between two and nine times. The chain uses TRBV14 and TRBJ1-2; possibly TRBD1 for D (6 bases). From germline, CDR1 is SGHDN and CDR2 FVKESK. Trimming took off 2 bases at V and 6 bases at J, with 10 bases between the two ends. This CDR3 contains 13 residues. CDR3 region: CASSQQGRNGYTF. CDR3 DNA: TGTGCCAGCAGCCAACAGGGGCGGAATGGCTACACCTTC.

The J gene is TRBJ1-2, the V gene TRBV5-4, with D possibly being TRBD1 (5 bases). Germline-derived CDR1 and CDR2 are SGHNT and YYREEE (reference sequence). Trimming took 0 bases from V and 5 from J, leaving 14 bases between them. The CDR3 is made up of 15 amino acids. Written as DNA, the CDR3 is TGTGCCAGCAGCTTGGGGCGGGTTGGGGCTTATGGCTACACCTTC. Protein sequence: CASSLGRVGAYGYTF.

The gene calls are TRBV5-1 and TRBJ2-7; D not resolved. Between the trimmed V and J ends, which lost 2 bases and 0 bases, there was a span of 9 bases. This CDR3 comprises 14 residues. CDR1 is SGHRS and CDR2 is YFSETQ in the germline V gene. DNA of the CDR3: TGCGCCAGCAGCTTTGAGAGGAGCTCCTACGAGCAGTACTTC. Translated: CASSFERSSYEQYF.

In its sample, this clone was seen a few times. The chain couples TRBV6-6 to TRBJ2-1; 8 nucleotides agree with TRBD2. The trim removed 4 bases at V and 9 bases at J, leaving 8 bases unmatched. Germline assignment: CDR1 MNHNY and CDR2 SVGAGI (reference sequence). The CDR3 length is 14 residues. CDR3 bases: TGTGCCAGCAGTTGGGGGAGCGGGAGTACTGAGCAGTTCTTC. Protein product: CASSWGSGSTEQFF.

J is TRBJ2-7 and V is TRBV7-2; D possibly matches TRBD1 or TRBD2 (5 bases each). CDR3 size: 11 residues. V shed 5 bases and J shed 9 bases, with 11 bases lying between them. Germline CDR1 and CDR2: SGHTA and FQGNSA. The CDR3, as DNA: TGTGCCAGCAGCCAAGGGACCCGGCAGTACTTC. It specifies CASSQGTRQYF.

The chain joins TRBV11-2 to TRBJ2-3, with D possibly TRBD2 on 5 matching bases. This CDR3 spans 16 amino acids. Trimming took 1 base from V and 4 from J, leaving 15 bases between them. Germline V lookup: CDR1 SGHAT, CDR2 FQNNGV. The CDR3 is CASSLGVGAPPDTQYF. For the CDR3, the DNA is TGTGCCAGCAGCTTAGGGGTGGGAGCCCCCCCAGATACGCAGTATTTT.

The chain has TRBV5-4 and TRBJ1-2; D might be TRBD1 (6 bases). The germline V gene has CDR1 SGHNT and CDR2 YYREEE (reference sequence). CDR3 length equals 14 residues. V was clipped by 0 bases and J by 6 bases, with 12 bases between them. CDR3: CASSLGRGVDGYTF. The CDR3 nucleotides are TGTGCCAGCAGCTTGGGGAGGGGGGTAGATGGCTACACCTTC.

The V gene is TRBV5-1, the J gene TRBJ2-1; TRBD2 matches 15 bases. Trimming cost V 2 bases and J 9 bases; bases outside gene matches: 6. Germline assignment: CDR1 SGHRS and CDR2 YFSETQ. The CDR3 loop spans 16 amino acids. The CDR3 DNA reads TGCGCCAGCAGCTTAAGGACTAGCGGGAGGGAGGCTGAGCAGTTCTTC. Encoded protein: CASSLRTSGREAEQFF.

The V gene is TRBV6-5, the J gene TRBJ2-5, with D perhaps matching TRBD1 (5 bases). The CDR3 runs to 15 residues. Trimming removed 6 bases from V and 7 bases from J, with 21 bases in between. Germline V CDR1 and CDR2: MNHEY, SVGAGI. The CDR3 region has the DNA TGTGCCAGCAGAGACGACAGAGGCATGAAGGGGACCCAGTACTTC. This codes for CASRDDRGMKGTQYF.